The sequence of this T cell receptor beta chain was determined in a study of beta chain features in type 1 diabetes. As for this clone: Antigen specificity is unknown.

cDNA synthesis used the whole RNA isolate, giving expressed TCRB sequences. Produced via immunoSEQ multiplex PCR; TCRdb's table is partial and in-frame only. The sample contains 300,000 to 350,000 clones, under 8.5% of which appear only once. The CDR3 extends over 14 amino acids. CDR1 and CDR2 (germline): SEHNR, FQNEAQ (reference sequence). V lost 8 bases and J lost 5; bases outside the gene matches: 7. Study observations and caveats: Patients with type 1 diabetes carried fewer insertions and had more deletions at their VDJ junctions.

What was sequenced was central memory CD4+ T cells from blood. The receptor's source is a woman in her late teens or twenties in good health. V is TRBV7-9 and J is TRBJ2-2; 8 nucleotides align to TRBD1. The CDR3 region is CASGGQGRTGELFF. The CDR3 region has the DNA TGTGCCAGCGGAGGACAGGGTCGAACCGGGGAGCTGTTTTTT. Full variable domain (remainder filled in from reference TRBV7-9 and TRBJ2-2): DTGVSQNPRHKITKRGQNVTFRCDPISEHNRLYWYRQTLGQGPEFLTYFQNEAQLEKSRLLSDRFSAERPKGSFSTLEIQRTEQGDSAMYLCASGGQGRTGELFFGEGSRLTVL.